The 27 T cell receptor beta chains listed next were all sequenced from one sample in a study of T cell clonotyping in hematopoietic cell transplantation. Measured with immunoSEQ multiplex PCR; TCRdb has only the in-frame clones, and not every one. The sample contains several thousand clones, about 90% of which appear only once. Time point of the sample: recipient sample about 28 days before transplant, after cytoreduction. This specimen consisted of peripheral blood mononuclear cells, obtained before stem cell transplant. The origin of the receptors is a woman in her sixties with acute myeloid leukemia. Some clones in this sample may be carry-over from other donors' samples.

The rearrangement links TRBV11-3 to TRBJ2-5, with TRBD1 matching over 9 bases. V dropped 1 base and J dropped 3; count of bases not matched to a gene: 6. Germline V lookup: CDR1 SGHNT, CDR2 YENEEA. This CDR3 has 16 residues. CDR3 in amino acids: CASSLGYRGRKETQYF. DNA of the CDR3: TGTGCCAGCAGCTTAGGGTACAGGGGGCGGAAAGAGACCCAGTACTTC.

The J gene is TRBJ1-2, the V gene TRBV6-5; no clear D gene. V lost 5 bases, J lost 5 bases, and 15 bases lay in between. Per germline, CDR1 MNHEY and CDR2 SVGAGI. The CDR3 totals 14 residues. The CDR3 here is CASSPSVSSYGYTF. The CDR3 DNA reads TGTGCCAGCAGTCCCAGTGTGTCGTCTTATGGCTACACCTTC.

V is TRBV27 and J is TRBJ1-1; 7 bases match TRBD1. The CDR3 spans 14 residues. Germline V gives CDR1 MNHEY, CDR2 SMNVEV (reference sequence). V dropped 3 bases and J dropped 2; count of bases not matched to a gene: 3. Here the CDR3 DNA reads TGTGCCAGCAGTTTGGGGACAGTTAACACTGAAGCTTTCTTT. As protein: CASSLGTVNTEAFF.

This chain uses TRBV28 with TRBJ1-5; 8 bases line up with TRBD1. The CDR3 has 16 amino acids. From germline, CDR1 is MDHEN and CDR2 SYDVKM. V lost 6 bases, J lost 0 bases, and 7 bases stayed unmatched. The CDR3 region is CASRIQGAPSNQPQHF. CDR3 bases: TGTGCCAGCAGGATTCAGGGGGCCCCTAGCAATCAGCCCCAGCATTTT. Variable domain in full (rest from reference TRBV28 and TRBJ1-5): DVKVTQSSRYLVKRTGEKVFLECVQDMDHENMFWYRQDPGLGLRLIYFSYDVKMKEKGDIPEGYSVSREKKERFSLILESASTNQTSMYLCASRIQGAPSNQPQHFGDGTRLSIL.

CDR3 loop: CASTLTSGSDTGELFF. CDR3 nucleotide sequence: TGTGCCAGCACCCTGACTAGCGGGAGCGACACCGGGGAGCTGTTTTTT. The rearrangement uses TRBV28 and TRBJ2-2, with 12 bases identical to TRBD2. Losses at the gene ends were 7 bases for V and 3 bases for J; bases not matched to a gene: 6. This CDR3 has 16 amino acids. Germline V gene sequence: CDR1 MDHEN, CDR2 SYDVKM.

The V call is TRBV7-3, the J call TRBJ2-5; TRBD1 is a possible D gene (5 bases). The V gene lost 4 bases and the J gene lost 4 bases, with 13 bases spanning the gap. The CDR3 has 14 residues. Germline assignment: CDR1 SGHTA and CDR2 FQGTGA. The CDR3: CASSSGPRGETQYF. CDR3 nucleotides: TGTGCCAGCAGCTCCGGACCAAGGGGAGAGACCCAGTACTTC. The full variable domain, with the rest looked up from reference TRBV7-3 and TRBJ2-5, is GAGVSQTPSNKVTEKGKYVELRCDPISGHTALYWYRQSLGQGPEFLIYFQGTGAADDSGLPNDRFFAVRPEGSVSTLKIQRTERGDSAVYLCASSSGPRGETQYFGPGTRLLVL.

This clone came up once. V and J are TRBV10-1 and TRBJ2-1, with 10 bases aligning to TRBD1. CDR1 WNHNN and CDR2 SYGVQD come from the germline V gene (reference sequence). The CDR3 runs 14 residues. Trimming cost V 4 bases and J 8 bases; bases outside gene matches: 5. Written as DNA, the CDR3 is TGCGCCAGCAGTGGACAGGGGGCTGGGGATGAGCAGTTCTTC. Its protein is CASSGQGAGDEQFF.

There are a few counts of this clone. The chain combines TRBV27 with TRBJ2-7; unclear D gene. This CDR3 region has 14 residues. With 6 bases removed from V and 3 bases from J, the gap between germline ends came to 15 bases. CDR1 MNHEY and CDR2 SMNVEV come from the germline V gene (reference sequence). The CDR3 nucleotides are TGTGCCAGCAGATCCATAGCTGTAGGCTACGAGCAGTACGTC. This codes for CASRSIAVGYEQYV.

The chain couples TRBV14 to TRBJ2-1, with 8 bases aligning to TRBD2. From germline, CDR1 is SGHDN and CDR2 FVKESK. After removal of 3 bases from V and 4 bases from J, the junction contained 11 bases not matched to a gene. CDR3 length: 17 amino acids. CDR3 bases: TGTGCCAGCAGCCATGATCCCGGGACTAGAGAATACAATGAGCAGTTCTTC. Residues: CASSHDPGTREYNEQFF.

This chain links TRBV19 with TRBJ2-5, with no clear D. This CDR3 has 13 amino acids. Trimming stripped 5 bases from V and 2 bases from J, with 9 bases between. From germline, CDR1 is LNHDA and CDR2 SQIVND (reference sequence). CDR3 sequence reads: CASSLGLQETQYF. CDR3 nucleotide sequence: TGTGCCAGTAGTCTCGGGTTACAAGAGACCCAGTACTTC.

The chain couples TRBV7-8 to TRBJ1-2; the D gene is possibly TRBD1 (5 bases). Trimming stripped 5 bases from V and 0 bases from J, with 22 bases between. Germline CDR1 and CDR2: SGHVS and FQNEAQ. This CDR3 contains 18 residues. DNA of the CDR3: TGTGCCAGCAGCCCTGCGCGGCAGGGCCCTTCAGCTAACTATGGCTACACCTTC. Translation: CASSPARQGPSANYGYTF.

This rearrangement joins TRBV19 to TRBJ1-1; D unresolved. CDR1 LNHDA and CDR2 SQIVND come from the germline V gene (reference sequence). This CDR3 is built from 16 residues. V was clipped by 5 bases and J by 0 bases, with 16 bases between them. The CDR3 spells CASSPSLRHLNTEAFF. The CDR3 bases are TGTGCCAGTAGTCCCTCTCTACGTCACTTGAACACTGAAGCTTTCTTT.

CDR3 protein: CSARDGSSYEQYV. The CDR3, as DNA: TGCAGCGCACGGGACGGGAGCTCCTACGAGCAGTACGTC. The J gene is TRBJ2-7, the V gene TRBV29-1; the D gene is possibly TRBD2 (6 bases). Germline V lookup: CDR1 SQVTM, CDR2 ANQGSEA. Trimming stripped 7 bases from V and 0 bases from J, with 13 bases between. There are 13 residues in the CDR3.

The chain uses TRBV30 and TRBJ1-6; weak D call: TRBD1 (6 bases). The CDR3 length is 15 residues. Germline values: CDR1 GTSNPN, CDR2 SVGIG (reference sequence). V was shortened by 8 bases and J by 10 bases, with 24 bases between the two germline ends. CDR3 sequence: CAVNRDNSPRSPLHF. The CDR3 nucleotides read TGTGCCGTTAACCGGGACAATTCCCCAAGATCACCCCTCCACTTT.

This chain joins TRBV7-9 and TRBJ1-1, with 8 bases identical to TRBD1. The CDR3 is 15 amino acids. Germline V gene lookup returns CDR1 SEHNR and CDR2 FQNEAQ (reference sequence). V trimming: 4 bases; J trimming: 3 bases; junction bases outside the gene matches: 7. The CDR3 DNA reads as TGTGCCAGCAGCTCGAACAGGGGGTTGGACACTGAAGCTTTCTTT. Its translation: CASSSNRGLDTEAFF. The full variable domain, with the rest looked up from reference TRBV7-9 and TRBJ1-1, is DTGVSQNPRHKITKRGQNVTFRCDPISEHNRLYWYRQTLGQGPEFLTYFQNEAQLEKSRLLSDRFSAERPKGSFSTLEIQRTEQGDSAMYLCASSSNRGLDTEAFFGQGTRLTVV.

This clone was counted once. This chain uses TRBV12-5 with TRBJ2-1; 7 bases are a match to TRBD2. The trim removed 4 bases at V and 3 bases at J, leaving 9 bases unmatched. CDR1 and CDR2 (germline): LGHNT, FRNRAP. This CDR3 has 16 residues. As DNA, the CDR3 is TGTGCTAGTGGTTCCCCTAGCGGCCGCGACTACAATGAGCAGTTCTTC. Protein product: CASGSPSGRDYNEQFF. Variable domain in full (rest from reference TRBV12-5 and TRBJ2-1): DARVTQTPRHKVTEMGQEVTMRCQPILGHNTVFWYRQTMMQGLELLAYFRNRAPLDDSGMPKDRFSAEMPDATLATLKIQPSEPRDSAVYFCASGSPSGRDYNEQFFGPGTRLTVL.

The V gene is TRBV2, the J gene TRBJ2-1, with D hard to call. Germline values: CDR1 SNHLY, CDR2 FYNNEI. V was trimmed by 3 bases and J by 6 bases, leaving 15 bases between them. The CDR3 is 15 amino acids. The CDR3 DNA reads as TGTGCCAGCAGTGAGTTGGCGTCGTTCACCAATGAGCAGTTCTTC. Its protein is CASSELASFTNEQFF.

The chain carries TRBV28 and TRBJ2-1; maybe TRBD1 (6 bases). The germline CDR1 and CDR2 sequences are MDHEN and SYDVKM. Trimming left V 3 bases short and J 10 bases short, with 10 bases between. The CDR3 loop spans 12 amino acids. This CDR3 is CASSFRGYEQFF. The CDR3 bases are TGTGCCAGCAGTTTTAGGGGGTACGAGCAGTTCTTC.

This clone occurred a few times. The J gene is TRBJ1-5, the V gene TRBV7-9; D is possibly TRBD1 (6 bases). Germline V gives CDR1 SEHNR, CDR2 FQNEAQ (reference sequence). V was pared by 2 bases and J by 4 bases, with 9 bases between. The CDR3 is 14 residues long. The chain's CDR3 is CASSLSTGNQPQHF. The CDR3 DNA reads as TGTGCCAGCAGCTTATCGACAGGTAATCAGCCCCAGCATTTT.

This chain links TRBV20-1 with TRBJ2-1; possible D gene TRBD2, 5 bases. The CDR3 runs 11 residues. Germline-derived CDR1 and CDR2 are DFQATT and SNEGSKA (reference sequence). Deletions cut 5 bases from V and 11 bases from J, with 13 bases between. The CDR3 here is CSALKERQQFF. Here the CDR3 DNA reads TGCAGTGCTCTAAAGGAGCGGCAGCAGTTCTTC.

The chain links TRBV6-1 to TRBJ1-4, with D unresolved. Deletions cut 1 base from V and 5 bases from J, with 11 bases between. The CDR3 covers 15 residues. Germline V lookup: CDR1 MNHNS, CDR2 SASEGT. Written as DNA, the CDR3 is TGTGCCAGCAGTGAAGTGGTAGCGGGAAATGAAAAACTGTTTTTT. Its protein product is CASSEVVAGNEKLFF.

V is TRBV9 and J is TRBJ2-7, with 10 positions matching TRBD2. CDR1 is SGDLS, CDR2 YYNGEE, per germline. This CDR3 contains 15 residues. V shed 0 bases, J shed 7 bases, and the junction held 7 bases outside the gene matches. Here the CDR3 reads CASSVGAAGGDEQYF. The DNA for the CDR3 is TGTGCCAGCAGCGTAGGAGCAGCGGGAGGGGATGAGCAGTACTTC.

This clone was seen a few times. The J gene is TRBJ1-2, the V gene TRBV5-6; D unresolved. The CDR3 runs 13 residues. V was trimmed by 5 bases and J by 9 bases, leaving 17 bases between them. Germline loops: CDR1 SGHDT, CDR2 YYEEEE. CDR3 loop: CASSLAAVKRYTF. As DNA, the CDR3 is TGTGCCAGCAGTCTAGCGGCCGTAAAGCGCTACACCTTC.

The V gene is TRBV5-1, the J gene TRBJ2-1, with TRBD2 as a possible D gene (5 bases). CDR3 length: 17 residues. The germline gives CDR1 SGHRS, CDR2 YFSETQ. V lost 0 bases and J lost 8, with 21 bases in between. The CDR3, as DNA: TGCGCCAGCAGCTTGGTACGCGGGCCGATTGGTGGGCATGAGCAGTTCTTC. It specifies CASSLVRGPIGGHEQFF.

The gene calls are TRBV2 and TRBJ1-3; D gene ambiguous. CDR1 is SNHLY and CDR2 is FYNNEI in the germline V gene. The V and J ends lost 7 bases and 0 bases respectively, with 13 bases between them. The CDR3 runs to 15 residues. In DNA form, the CDR3 reads TGTGCCAGCAAAGTAGAAGCTAACTCTGGAAACACCATATATTTT. It encodes CASKVEANSGNTIYF.

This rearrangement joins TRBV27 to TRBJ2-7; TRBD2 might be the D (5 bases). The germline V gene encodes CDR1 MNHEY and CDR2 SMNVEV (reference sequence). V was clipped by 9 bases and J by 7 bases, with 19 bases between them. The CDR3 covers 13 residues. CDR3 sequence (DNA): TGTGCCAGGAGGGCTCGACGGAGAGGGGAGCAGTACGTC. It specifies CARRARRRGEQYV.

V usage is TRBV19 and J usage is TRBJ2-7; D is unresolved. V lost 5 bases, J lost 1 base, and 15 bases lay in between. The CDR3 has 15 amino acids. Germline V lookup: CDR1 LNHDA, CDR2 SQIVND (reference sequence). CDR3 amino acids: CASSRWAGPSYEQYF. CDR3 nucleotides: TGTGCCAGTAGTCGGTGGGCAGGACCTTCCTACGAGCAGTACTTC. The full variable domain, in which reference TRBV19 and TRBJ2-7 provide the parts outside the CDR3, is DGGITQSPKYLFRKEGQNVTLSCEQNLNHDAMYWYRQDPGQGLRLIYYSQIVNDFQKGDIAEGYSVSREKKESFPLTVTSAQKNPTAFYLCASSRWAGPSYEQYFGPGTRLTVT.